The rows below give T cell receptor beta chains drawn from one sample of a study of radiotherapy plus CTLA-4 blockade in lung cancer. The data were produced by immunoSEQ multiplex PCR, yet TCRdb's version contains in-frame clones alone and is incomplete. This repertoire shows under 90,000 clones, approximately 75% found once; its top ten account for over 11%. Sample: peripheral blood, taken from a patient treated with radiotherapy plus ipilimumab. The source is a human donor with non-small cell lung cancer that progressed on radiotherapy plus ipilimumab. Both conserved end residues are part of each CDR3. Fields, in order: clone size, V gene, D gene, J gene, CDR3 DNA, CDR3 protein. The D gene is left open where the match is weak. Clone size is given for some rows only: seen once, a few or many times, or a class if the clone is expanded.

clone_size: few
v_call: TRBV5-4
d_call: TRBD1
j_call: TRBJ1-3
cdr3_nt: TGTGCCAGCAGCTTGCCACAGGGGTCTGGAAACACCATATATTTT
cdr3_aa: CASSLPQGSGNTIYF

clone_size: NA
v_call: TRBV9
d_call: TRBD2
j_call: TRBJ2-1
cdr3_nt: TGTGCCAGCAGCGTAGCAGGTAGCGGGATCTACAATGAGCAGTTCTTC
cdr3_aa: CASSVAGSGIYNEQFF

clone_size: NA
v_call: TRBV5-1
d_call: TRBD1
j_call: TRBJ2-7
cdr3_nt: TGCGCCAGCAGCTGGGGGACAGGAATCCTCGAGCAGTACTTC
cdr3_aa: CASSWGTGILEQYF

clone_size: NA
v_call: TRBV28
d_call: NA
j_call: TRBJ2-7
cdr3_nt: TGTGCCAGCAGCAAGGGGCATGGGTACGAGCAGTACTTC
cdr3_aa: CASSKGHGYEQYF

clone_size: NA
v_call: TRBV5-1
d_call: TRBD1
j_call: TRBJ2-5
cdr3_nt: TGCGCCAGCAGCTTCTACGGGACAGAAGAGACCCAGTACTTC
cdr3_aa: CASSFYGTEETQYF

clone_size: NA
v_call: TRBV27
d_call: NA
j_call: TRBJ1-5
cdr3_nt: TGTGCCAGCAGTTTATGGGGGCATAGCAATCAGCCCCAGCATTTT
cdr3_aa: CASSLWGHSNQPQHF

clone_size: NA
v_call: TRBV21-1
d_call: NA
j_call: TRBJ2-5
cdr3_nt: TGTGCCAGCAGCAAAGATCACGGGGGAACGGAAGAGACCCAGTACTTC
cdr3_aa: CASSKDHGGTEETQYF

clone_size: NA
v_call: TRBV28
d_call: NA
j_call: TRBJ2-3
cdr3_nt: TGTGCCAGCAGTTTCTATGGGGTAGCGGAGTATACGCAGTATTTT
cdr3_aa: CASSFYGVAEYTQYF

clone_size: once
v_call: TRBV5-1
d_call: NA
j_call: TRBJ2-3
cdr3_nt: TGCGCCAGCAGCTTGTCACTAGCCTCAGATACGCAGTATTTT
cdr3_aa: CASSLSLASDTQYF

clone_size: few
v_call: TRBV2
d_call: NA
j_call: TRBJ1-1
cdr3_nt: TGTGCCAGCTCCGGAGGGCAGACGGAAGCTTTCTTT
cdr3_aa: CASSGGQTEAFF

clone_size: NA
v_call: TRBV30
d_call: TRBD2
j_call: TRBJ2-4
cdr3_nt: TGTGCCTGGTCGGGACTAGCGGGAAACATTCAGTACTTC
cdr3_aa: CAWSGLAGNIQYF

clone_size: NA
v_call: TRBV19
d_call: NA
j_call: TRBJ1-4
cdr3_nt: TGTGCCAGTAGTATAGAAGGCAACGGGGGAGAAAAACTGTTTTTT
cdr3_aa: CASSIEGNGGEKLFF

clone_size: NA
v_call: TRBV4-1
d_call: TRBD1
j_call: TRBJ1-2
cdr3_nt: TGCGCCAGCAGCCAAGTACGACAGGGATCCTATGGCTACACCTTC
cdr3_aa: CASSQVRQGSYGYTF

clone_size: once
v_call: TRBV2
d_call: NA
j_call: TRBJ2-5
cdr3_nt: TGTGCCAGCAGTGAAGCGGGACTGAGCCAAGAGACCCAGTACTTC
cdr3_aa: CASSEAGLSQETQYF

clone_size: many
v_call: TRBV9
d_call: NA
j_call: TRBJ2-3
cdr3_nt: TGTGCCAGCAGCGTTGGAAATGGGGGAACAGATACGCAGTATTTT
cdr3_aa: CASSVGNGGTDTQYF

clone_size: once
v_call: TRBV28
d_call: NA
j_call: TRBJ1-1
cdr3_nt: TGTGCCAGCAGTTTAAGGAGGACTGAAGCTTTCTTT
cdr3_aa: CASSLRRTEAFF

clone_size: few
v_call: TRBV6-6
d_call: NA
j_call: TRBJ2-7
cdr3_nt: TGTGCCAGCAGTTCACAGACTAGTCTCGACTACGAGCAGTACTTC
cdr3_aa: CASSSQTSLDYEQYF

clone_size: NA
v_call: TRBV7-9
d_call: TRBD2
j_call: TRBJ2-1
cdr3_nt: TGTGCCAGCAGCGGGGGACTAGCGGACAATGAGCAGTTCTTC
cdr3_aa: CASSGGLADNEQFF

clone_size: NA
v_call: TRBV4-3
d_call: NA
j_call: TRBJ2-7
cdr3_nt: TGCGCCAGCAGCCAAGATATCGGGTACGAGCAGTACTTC
cdr3_aa: CASSQDIGYEQYF

clone_size: NA
v_call: TRBV28
d_call: NA
j_call: TRBJ1-5
cdr3_nt: TGTGCCAGCAGTCTCCAACGGGTCGGGTCAAGGGCCCAGCATTTT
cdr3_aa: CASSLQRVGSRAQHF

clone_size: NA
v_call: TRBV7-9
d_call: NA
j_call: TRBJ1-1
cdr3_nt: TGTGCCAGCACCCCGCCCGGGGTCATCACTGAAGCTTTCTTT
cdr3_aa: CASTPPGVITEAFF

clone_size: few
v_call: TRBV19
d_call: NA
j_call: TRBJ1-2
cdr3_nt: TGTGCCAGTTCTACAGAGAACTATGGCTACACCTTC
cdr3_aa: CASSTENYGYTF